The source of this T cell receptor (beta chain) is a study of cytomegalovirus exposure and HLA in healthy donors. PCR used 60 Vbeta primers and 13 Jbeta primers. Measured with immunoSEQ multiplex PCR; TCRdb has only the in-frame clones, and not every one. The top ten clones hold about 1.5% of a sample with some 140,000 clones, around four fifths of them seen once. This clone turned up a few times. V shed 4 bases and J 7 bases; nucleotides not matched to a gene: 12. Germline V gene data show CDR1 as SGHDN and CDR2 as FVKESK. The CDR3 extends over 15 amino acids. Material for sequencing was PBMCs. This sequence originates from a man aged 35-49 years in good health and CMV-seronegative. The chain joins TRBV14 to TRBJ2-7, with TRBD2 matching 8 bases. The CDR3 loop is CASSRPGLESWEQYF. CDR3 in DNA: TGTGCCAGCAGCCGCCCGGGACTAGAGTCCTGGGAGCAGTACTTC.